Each of the 32 T cell receptor beta chains below was sequenced from the same sample in a study of blood T cell repertoires in COVID-19. Generated by immunoSEQ multiplex PCR, the TCRdb table keeps only in-frame clones and is missing some. This table has 150,000 to 200,000 clones, about 87% appearing once. The sample comprised peripheral blood. Source of these receptors: a man aged 35-49 years with active or convalescent COVID-19.

The chain has TRBV6-5 and TRBJ1-4, with 7 bases identical to TRBD1. The CDR3 is 15 residues long. Looked up from germline, CDR1 is MNHEY and CDR2 is SVGAGI. V was pared by 6 bases and J by 5 bases, with 9 bases of the junction left unmatched. This chain's CDR3 is CASREAGTVNEKLFF. The CDR3 bases are TGTGCCAGCAGGGAGGCCGGGACAGTGAATGAAAAACTGTTTTTT.

The chain links TRBV11-2 to TRBJ2-7; 10 bases match TRBD1. CDR1 is SGHAT and CDR2 is FQNNGV in the germline V gene. The CDR3 is made up of 13 amino acids. V dropped 5 bases and J dropped 5; count of bases not matched to a gene: 3. CDR3 nucleotide sequence: TGTGCCAGCAGCGGGGACAGGGGTGACGAGCAGTACTTC. It specifies CASSGDRGDEQYF.

V and J are TRBV7-9 and TRBJ2-2, with no clear D. V lost 5 bases to trimming and J lost 1 base, with 5 bases between them. This CDR3 spans 13 amino acids. CDR1 SEHNR and CDR2 FQNEAQ come from the germline V gene (reference sequence). In nucleotides, the CDR3 is TGTGCCAGCAGCAACAAGAACACCGGGGAGCTGTTTTTT. Its protein product is CASSNKNTGELFF. Drawing the rest from reference TRBV7-9 and TRBJ2-2, the complete variable domain is DTGVSQNPRHKITKRGQNVTFRCDPISEHNRLYWYRQTLGQGPEFLTYFQNEAQLEKSRLLSDRFSAERPKGSFSTLEIQRTEQGDSAMYLCASSNKNTGELFFGEGSRLTVL.

This clone was seen a single time. The rearrangement uses TRBV9 and TRBJ2-7, with 11 bases lining up with TRBD2. The V segment lost 3 bases and the J segment 3 bases; nucleotides outside the gene matches: 5. This CDR3 spans 15 amino acids. Germline CDR1 is SGDLS and CDR2 is YYNGEE. Here the CDR3 reads CASSAGTSGNYEQYF. The DNA of the CDR3 is TGTGCCAGCAGCGCCGGGACTAGCGGAAACTACGAGCAGTACTTC.

The chain uses TRBV7-8 and TRBJ2-3; 10 bases agree with TRBD2. The junction had 7 bases not matched to a gene; V was cut back by 6 bases and J by 1 base. The germline CDR1 and CDR2 sequences are SGHVS and FQNEAQ. This CDR3 has 16 amino acids. CDR3 loop: CASRPQLAGGTDTQYF. DNA of the CDR3: TGTGCCAGCAGACCCCAGCTAGCGGGGGGCACAGATACGCAGTATTTT.

In nucleotides, the CDR3 is TGTGCCACCAGCGGCACGGACAGGGTTTCGAACACCGGGGAGCTGTTTTTT. Encoded protein: CATSGTDRVSNTGELFF. The gene calls are TRBV15 and TRBJ2-2, with 8 nucleotides matching TRBD1. The germline gives CDR1 LNHNV, CDR2 YYDKDF (reference sequence). This CDR3 comprises 17 residues. After removal of 5 bases from V and 0 bases from J, the junction contained 8 bases not matched to a gene.

This chain uses TRBV12-3 or TRBV12-4 with TRBJ2-7, with a weak D call TRBD1 (6 bases). This CDR3 is built from 12 residues. With 6 bases removed from V and 2 bases from J, the gap between germline ends came to 8 bases. In DNA, the CDR3 is TGTGCCAGCAGCAGGGGCCCCTACGAGCAGTACTTC. The encoded protein is CASSRGPYEQYF.

The chain is built from TRBV19 and TRBJ1-5, with TRBD1 matching over 9 bases. The CDR3 runs to 15 residues. Germline CDR1 reads LNHDA; CDR2 reads SQIVND (reference sequence). V lost 7 bases and J lost 6; bases outside the gene matches: 10. The CDR3 bases are TGTGCCAGTACCCCACAGGGGGCGCTCGGTCAGCCCCAGCATTTT. It specifies CASTPQGALGQPQHF.

Only a few counts were recorded for this clone. The chain carries TRBV5-1 and TRBJ2-6, with a weak D call TRBD1 (5 bases). The CDR3 is made up of 14 amino acids. Trimming shortened V by 5 bases and J by 0 bases, and 6 bases separated the two germline ends. Germline CDR1 and CDR2: SGHRS and YFSETQ. As DNA, the CDR3 is TGCGCCAGCAGTCAGGGCTCTGGGGCCAACGTCCTGACTTTC. Its protein is CASSQGSGANVLTF.

The rearrangement links TRBV7-9 to TRBJ2-7; tentative D call: TRBD1 (6 bases). The germline V and J ends were trimmed by 5 bases and 4 bases, with 6 bases remaining between them. CDR1 is SEHNR, CDR2 FQNEAQ, per germline (reference sequence). The CDR3 runs 11 residues. This CDR3 is CASSGQYEQYF. DNA for the CDR3: TGTGCCAGCAGCGGACAGTACGAGCAGTACTTC.

The gene calls are TRBV5-1 and TRBJ1-1; TRBD1 might be the D (6 bases). The CDR3 runs 14 residues. V dropped 4 bases and J dropped 7 bases, with 17 bases sitting between them. From germline, CDR1 is SGHRS and CDR2 YFSETQ. The CDR3 reads CASSPGGGVLEAFF. The CDR3 DNA sequence: TGCGCCAGCAGCCCGGGGGGCGGTGTGCTTGAAGCTTTCTTT.

V and J are TRBV29-1 and TRBJ1-4, with D perhaps TRBD1 (5 bases). Germline V lookup: CDR1 SQVTM, CDR2 ANQGSEA. The CDR3 is 13 amino acids. Between the trimmed V and J ends, which lost 4 bases and 4 bases, there was a span of 10 bases. In DNA form, the CDR3 reads TGCAGCGTTGTTGGGCAGGGTAATGAAAAACTGTTTTTT. This sequence encodes CSVVGQGNEKLFF.

The chain links TRBV7-2 to TRBJ1-2; 12 bases are a match to TRBD1. The V and J ends lost 4 bases and 8 bases, in that order; junction bases with no gene match: 5. Germline CDR1 is SGHTA and CDR2 is FQGNSA. This CDR3 has 14 amino acids. CDR3 region: CASSSGQGAFGYTF. In DNA, the CDR3 is TGTGCCAGCAGCTCGGGACAGGGGGCATTCGGCTACACCTTC.

V and J are TRBV13 and TRBJ1-2; perhaps TRBD1 as D (6 bases). CDR1 and CDR2 (germline): PRHDT, FYEKMQ (reference sequence). The CDR3 is made up of 14 amino acids. Deletions cut 0 bases from V and 4 bases from J, with 9 bases between. CDR3 loop: CASSLGTGTYGYTF. CDR3 bases: TGTGCCAGCAGCTTAGGAACAGGGACCTATGGCTACACCTTC.

This chain connects TRBV19 to TRBJ1-5; 9 nucleotides agree with TRBD1. Trimming took 6 bases from V and 0 from J; bases not matched to a gene: 9. The CDR3 sequence is 17 residues long. CDR1 LNHDA and CDR2 SQIVND come from the germline V gene (reference sequence). CDR3 sequence (DNA): TGTGCCAGTAGGCCGGGACAGGGTTTATATAGCAATCAGCCCCAGCATTTT. Its protein product is CASRPGQGLYSNQPQHF.

The chain carries TRBV5-4 and TRBJ2-2, with 7 positions matching TRBD2. The CDR3 contains 15 residues. The germline CDR1 and CDR2 sequences are SGHNT and YYREEE (reference sequence). The V gene end was trimmed by 6 bases and the J gene end by 1 base; junction bases not matched to a gene: 6. CDR3 in amino acids: CASTPTGGNTGELFF. The CDR3 DNA is TGTGCCAGCACCCCTACGGGGGGGAACACCGGGGAGCTGTTTTTT.

This clone was seen a few times. V gene TRBV11-3 combines with J gene TRBJ2-2; the match to TRBD1 covers 7 bases. This CDR3 is built from 15 residues. After removal of 5 bases from V and 2 bases from J, the junction contained 5 bases not matched to a gene. Germline loops: CDR1 SGHNT, CDR2 YENEEA. CDR3 in DNA: TGTGCCAGCAGCGCCTACAGGGGAAACACCGGGGAGCTGTTTTTT. Its protein is CASSAYRGNTGELFF.

The rearrangement uses TRBV2 and TRBJ1-2; TRBD1 matches 7 bases. Germline loops: CDR1 SNHLY, CDR2 FYNNEI. The CDR3 is 11 amino acids. With 3 bases clipped from V and 11 bases from J, the junction kept 3 bases outside the gene matches. In DNA form, the CDR3 reads TGTGCCAGCAGTGAGAGCAGGGGGTACACCTTC. It translates to CASSESRGYTF.

The J gene is TRBJ1-1, the V gene TRBV12-3 or TRBV12-4, with a possible D match to TRBD1 (6 bases). V shed 5 bases and J shed 2 bases, with 9 bases lying between them. This CDR3 has 13 amino acids. CDR3: CASSPRGNTEAFF. The CDR3 bases are TGTGCCAGCAGTCCCAGGGGAAACACTGAAGCTTTCTTT.

The rearrangement links TRBV14 to TRBJ2-7; 10 nucleotides match TRBD1. The V segment lost 0 bases and the J segment 4 bases; nucleotides outside the gene matches: 0. CDR1 is SGHDN and CDR2 is FVKESK in the germline V gene. This CDR3 has 14 residues. The chain's CDR3 is CASSQEDRGYEQYF. The CDR3 coding sequence is TGTGCCAGCAGCCAAGAGGACAGGGGGTACGAGCAGTACTTC. The full variable domain, with the rest looked up from reference TRBV14 and TRBJ2-7, is EAGVTQFPSHSVIEKGQTVTLRCDPISGHDNLYWYRRVMGKEIKFLLHFVKESKQDESGMPNNRFLAERTGGTYSTLKVQPAELEDSGVYFCASSQEDRGYEQYFGPGTRLTVT.

V is TRBV28 and J is TRBJ2-5, with a weak D call TRBD1 (5 bases). The CDR3 is made up of 12 amino acids. V was pared by 7 bases and J by 0 bases, with 6 bases between. Germline CDR1 reads MDHEN; CDR2 reads SYDVKM. The DNA of the CDR3 is TGTGCCAGCAAGGGGAACCAAGAGACCCAGTACTTC. Encoded protein: CASKGNQETQYF. The variable domain in full, with the rest retrieved from reference TRBV28 and TRBJ2-5, is DVKVTQSSRYLVKRTGEKVFLECVQDMDHENMFWYRQDPGLGLRLIYFSYDVKMKEKGDIPEGYSVSREKKERFSLILESASTNQTSMYLCASKGNQETQYFGPGTRLLVL.

The CDR3 reads CASSVRQGVADTQYF. CDR3 DNA sequence: TGTGCCAGCAGCGTGAGACAGGGTGTGGCGGATACGCAGTATTTT. The chain employs TRBV9 and TRBJ2-3; 7 bases agree with TRBD1. Germline assignment: CDR1 SGDLS and CDR2 YYNGEE. The junction had 9 bases not matched to a gene; V was cut back by 2 bases and J by 6 bases. This CDR3 has 15 residues. The full variable domain, rest sourced from reference TRBV9 and TRBJ2-3, is DSGVTQTPKHLITATGQRVTLRCSPRSGDLSVYWYQQSLDQGLQFLIQYYNGEERAKGNILERFSAQQFPDLHSELNLSSLELGDSALYFCASSVRQGVADTQYFGPGTRLTVL.

The chain combines TRBV7-6 with TRBJ2-1; TRBD2 aligns across 10 bases. The ends lost 5 bases at V and 7 bases at J; junction bases unmatched: 17. There are 18 residues in the CDR3. Germline assignment: CDR1 SGHVS and CDR2 FNYEAQ. Here the CDR3 DNA reads TGTGCCAGCAGCACTTGGAGCGGGGGGGCCCCAAGGGGGAATGAGCAGTTCTTC. It is translated as CASSTWSGGAPRGNEQFF.

The genes are TRBV6-5 and TRBJ1-1; D perhaps matches TRBD1 (5 bases). The germline gives CDR1 MNHEY, CDR2 SVGAGI. Trimming left V 8 bases short and J 5 bases short, with 15 bases between. The CDR3 consists of 13 residues. The chain's CDR3 is CASPGQGRTEAFF. In DNA, the CDR3 is TGTGCCAGCCCCGGGCAGGGTAGGACTGAAGCTTTCTTT.

This sequence joins TRBV5-4 and TRBJ2-7; the match to TRBD2 covers 8 bases. The length of the CDR3 is 14 residues. J was trimmed by 6 bases and V by 0 bases; bases with no gene match: 5. Germline V gives CDR1 SGHNT, CDR2 YYREEE (reference sequence). The DNA of the CDR3 is TGTGCCAGCAGCTTGGGAGCGGGGGAGCGCGAGCAGTACTTC. Translated: CASSLGAGEREQYF.

As to this clone: A read error may produce the germline difference seen at one junction end. CDR3 DNA sequence: TGCGCCACCAGTATGCTCCGGGACACTGAAGCTTTCTTT. Amino acids: CATSMLRDTEAFF. The chain links TRBV10-2 to TRBJ1-1; D is unresolved. CDR3 size: 13 residues. Germline assignment: CDR1 WSHSY and CDR2 SAAADI.

This clone has just one count. The chain recombines TRBV21-1 with TRBJ2-7; the D call of TRBD2 is as the table states it, not checked on the DNA. TRBV21-1 is a known pseudogene. CDR3 length: 18 residues. CDR3 sequence (DNA): TGTGCCAGCAGCAAATTACGGGGAGATACTAGCGGGGCCTACGAGCAGTACTTC. It is translated as CASSKLRGDTSGAYEQYF.

The chain combines TRBV11-2 with TRBJ1-2, with D tentatively TRBD1 (6 bases). CDR1 and CDR2 (germline): SGHAT, FQNNGV. The germline V and J ends were trimmed by 5 bases and 3 bases, with 13 bases remaining between them. The CDR3 runs to 14 residues. CDR3 bases: TGTGCCAGCAGCCCTACGGACAGCCACTATGGCTACACCTTC. It translates to CASSPTDSHYGYTF.

The chain combines TRBV10-1 with TRBJ1-2; 9 positions agree with TRBD1. Germline V CDR1 and CDR2: WNHNN, SYGVQD (reference sequence). J lost 7 bases, V lost 2 bases, and 14 bases had no gene match. This CDR3 is 17 amino acids long. In DNA, the CDR3 is TGCGCCAGCAGTGAGGTTTGTGTGCGGGACAGGGAGGCTGGCTACACCTTC. Protein: CASSEVCVRDREAGYTF.

This clone was observed a handful of times. This chain uses TRBV30 with TRBJ2-7, with D possibly matching TRBD1 (6 bases). The CDR3 is 13 amino acids. V gave up 4 bases and J gave up 0 bases, with 10 bases separating them. Germline-derived CDR1 and CDR2 are GTSNPN and SVGIG (reference sequence). The CDR3, as DNA: TGTGCCTGGACTGGGGGCAGCTCCTACGAGCAGTACTTC. This translates into CAWTGGSSYEQYF.

The CDR3 bases are TGCGCCAGCAGACGCGACAGGCTACAAGAGACCCAGTACTTC. Translated: CASRRDRLQETQYF. This chain connects TRBV10-2 to TRBJ2-5; tentative D call: TRBD1 (6 bases). CDR1 is WSHSY and CDR2 is SAAADI in the germline V gene. The CDR3 extends over 14 amino acids. Trimming shortened V by 6 bases and J by 2 bases, and 13 bases separated the two germline ends.

This chain links TRBV29-1 with TRBJ1-1, with D perhaps matching TRBD1 (5 bases). The CDR3 covers 13 residues. Germline CDR1 reads SQVTM; CDR2 reads ANQGSEA. Trimming took 4 bases from V and 0 from J, leaving 9 bases between them. In DNA form, the CDR3 reads TGCAGCGTTGCTCAGACAGTGAACACTGAAGCTTTCTTT. It translates to CSVAQTVNTEAFF.